Sequencing of this T cell receptor (beta chain) was carried out in a study of cytomegalovirus exposure and HLA in healthy donors. Study-level results: A later analysis reportedly identified an Asian-associated ancestry cluster as carrying fewer N-insertions than the roughly 700-donor mean. The investigators catalogued 150 to 200 TCR beta chains as cytomegalovirus-associated. Differences between HLA loci emerged in a later analysis of TCR association rates, with DRB1 most and HLA-C fewest. For most TCR sequences rarity was the rule, although some public TCRs occurred in many donors.

In the case of this clone: Its antigen is unidentified.

Primers for the PCR totalled 60 Vbeta and 13 Jbeta. This table comes from immunoSEQ multiplex PCR, and its TCRdb copy is limited to in-frame clones, with some not included. The profile covers under 200,000 clones, with around three quarters appearing a single time and 1% taken by the ten largest. Sequencing was carried out using PBMCs. The sequence derives from a woman in her forties or fifties in good health and CMV-seropositive.

The CDR3 reads CASSPDSGRAGTQYF. CDR3 coding DNA: TGCGCCAGCAGCCCCGATAGCGGGAGGGCCGGTACGCAGTATTTT. The rearrangement uses TRBV5-1 and TRBJ2-3; 11 bases line up with TRBD2. V dropped 4 bases and J dropped 8; count of bases not matched to a gene: 9. The CDR3 is 15 amino acids. Per germline, CDR1 SGHRS and CDR2 YFSETQ.